This T cell receptor beta chain came from a study of T-cell reconstitution after alpha-beta-depleted transplantation in children. TCRbeta library preparation incorporated unique molecular identifiers. TCRdb used MiXCR to reprocess the PCR reads, holding one entry per CDR3 protein. In the table there are 200,000 to 250,000 distinct CDR3 sequences, approximately 8.9% of which are singletons. This clonotype showed up many times. Per germline, CDR1 KGHSH and CDR2 LQKENI. Trimming removed 5 bases at V and 4 bases at J, with 9 bases between. The length of the CDR3 is 12 residues. This specimen was PBMCs, mostly from graft donor cells, taken 180 days after TCRalphabeta/CD19-depleted stem cell transplant. This clonotype was obtained from a male patient younger than 18 who had a stem cell transplant for acute lymphoblastic leukemia, so the T cells may come from the graft donor. J is TRBJ2-7 and V is TRBV18; no definite D call. In DNA form, the CDR3 reads TGTGCCAGCTCATACACAGATTACGAGCAGTACTTC. It specifies CASSYTDYEQYF.